This T cell receptor beta chain was sequenced in a study of blood T cell repertoires in COVID-19. Overall study context: Donors in the United States, Italy and Spain gave samples during acute or convalescent COVID-19. PBMCs, B-cell-depleted T cells, or T cells provided the cDNA or gDNA that made up the material.

Only a few counts were recorded for this clone. V lost 7 bases and J 0 bases, leaving 10 bases between the germline ends. The CDR3 has 14 amino acids. Germline V lookup: CDR1 LGHDT, CDR2 YNNKEL (reference sequence). Using immunoSEQ multiplex PCR, the repertoire was profiled, and TCRdb retains in-frame clones only, with some absent. Counted here are 150,000 to 200,000 clones, about 76% occurring once; the ten biggest clones make up under 7%. Sequences were obtained from peripheral blood. The chain employs TRBV3-1 (or the pseudogene TRBV3-2) and TRBJ2-1; D may be TRBD1 (6 bases). The TCR sequence derives from a woman in her 40s with COVID-19, enrolled during active disease. CDR3 protein: CASNGQSSYNEQFF. The DNA of the CDR3 is TGTGCCAGCAACGGACAGAGCTCCTACAATGAGCAGTTCTTC.